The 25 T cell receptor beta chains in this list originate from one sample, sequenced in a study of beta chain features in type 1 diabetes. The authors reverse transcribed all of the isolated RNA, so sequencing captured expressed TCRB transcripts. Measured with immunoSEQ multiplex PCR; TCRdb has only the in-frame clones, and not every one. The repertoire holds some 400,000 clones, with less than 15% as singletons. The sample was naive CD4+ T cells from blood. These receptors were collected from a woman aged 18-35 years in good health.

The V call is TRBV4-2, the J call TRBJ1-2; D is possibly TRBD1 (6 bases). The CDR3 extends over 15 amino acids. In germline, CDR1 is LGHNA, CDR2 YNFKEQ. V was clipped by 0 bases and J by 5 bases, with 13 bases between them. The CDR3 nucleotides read TGTGCCAGCAGCCAAGAGGTCAAAGGGGGTTATGGCTACACCTTC. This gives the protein CASSQEVKGGYGYTF.

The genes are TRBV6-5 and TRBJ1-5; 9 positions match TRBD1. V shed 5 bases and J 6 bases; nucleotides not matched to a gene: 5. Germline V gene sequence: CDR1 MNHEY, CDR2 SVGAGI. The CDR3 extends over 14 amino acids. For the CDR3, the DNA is TGTGCCAGCAGTAGGGACAGGGTGGCTCAGCCCCAGCATTTT. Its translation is CASSRDRVAQPQHF.

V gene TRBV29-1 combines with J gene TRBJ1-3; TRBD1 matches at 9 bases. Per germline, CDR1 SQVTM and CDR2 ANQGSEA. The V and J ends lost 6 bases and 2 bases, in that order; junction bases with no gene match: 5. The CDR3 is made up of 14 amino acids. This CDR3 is CSVAGTGTGNTIYF. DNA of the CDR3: TGCAGCGTCGCCGGGACAGGGACTGGAAACACCATATATTTT.

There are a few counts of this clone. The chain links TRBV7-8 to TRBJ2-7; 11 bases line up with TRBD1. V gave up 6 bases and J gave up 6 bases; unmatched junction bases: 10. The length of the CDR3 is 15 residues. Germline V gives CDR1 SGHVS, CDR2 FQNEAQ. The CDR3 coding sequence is TGTGCCAGCAGTTTGCGCCGGGACAGGGGGTTCGAGCAGTACTTC. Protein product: CASSLRRDRGFEQYF.

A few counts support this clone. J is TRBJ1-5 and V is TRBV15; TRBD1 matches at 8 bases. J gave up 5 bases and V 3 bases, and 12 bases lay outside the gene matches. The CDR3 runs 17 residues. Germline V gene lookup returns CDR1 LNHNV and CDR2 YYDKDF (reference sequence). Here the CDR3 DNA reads TGTGCCACCAGCAGTAGCTTGGACAGGGAGACGGATCAGCCCCAGCATTTT. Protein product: CATSSSLDRETDQPQHF.

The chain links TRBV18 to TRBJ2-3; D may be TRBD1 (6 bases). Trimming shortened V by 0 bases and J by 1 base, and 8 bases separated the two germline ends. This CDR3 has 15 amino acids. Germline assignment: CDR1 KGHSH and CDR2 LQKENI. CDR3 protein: CASSPPNRGTDTQYF. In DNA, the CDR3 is TGTGCCAGCTCACCACCGAACAGGGGCACAGATACGCAGTATTTT.

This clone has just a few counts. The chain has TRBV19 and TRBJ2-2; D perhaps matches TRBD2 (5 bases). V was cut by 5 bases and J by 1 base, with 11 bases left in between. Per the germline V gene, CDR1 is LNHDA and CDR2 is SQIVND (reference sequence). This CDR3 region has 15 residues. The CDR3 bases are TGTGCCAGTAGTCGGCGGGCAGGGAACACCGGGGAGCTGTTTTTT. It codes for CASSRRAGNTGELFF.

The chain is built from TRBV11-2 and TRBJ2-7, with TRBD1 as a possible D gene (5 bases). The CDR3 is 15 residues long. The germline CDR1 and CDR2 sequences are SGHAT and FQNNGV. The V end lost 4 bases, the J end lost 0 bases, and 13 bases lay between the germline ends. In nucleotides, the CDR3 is TGTGCCAGCAGCTATGAGGCAGGGCCCTCCTACGAGCAGTACTTC. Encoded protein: CASSYEAGPSYEQYF.

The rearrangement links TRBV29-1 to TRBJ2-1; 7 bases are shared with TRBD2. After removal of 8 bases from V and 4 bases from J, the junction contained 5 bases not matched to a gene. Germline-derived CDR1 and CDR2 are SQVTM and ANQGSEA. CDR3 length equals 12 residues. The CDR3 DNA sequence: TGCAGCCCTCGGACTAGTTACAATGAGCAGTTCTTC. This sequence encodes CSPRTSYNEQFF.

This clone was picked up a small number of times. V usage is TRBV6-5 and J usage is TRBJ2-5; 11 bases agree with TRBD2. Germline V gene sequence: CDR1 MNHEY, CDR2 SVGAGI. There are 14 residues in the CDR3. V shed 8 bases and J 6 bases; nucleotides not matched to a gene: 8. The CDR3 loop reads CASGKTSGSKTQYF. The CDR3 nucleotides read TGTGCCAGCGGGAAAACTAGCGGGAGCAAGACCCAGTACTTC.

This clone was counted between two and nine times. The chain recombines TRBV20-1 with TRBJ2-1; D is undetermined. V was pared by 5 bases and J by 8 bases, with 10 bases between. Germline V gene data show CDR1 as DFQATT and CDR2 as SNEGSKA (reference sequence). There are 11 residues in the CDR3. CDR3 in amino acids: CSAPRFHEQFF. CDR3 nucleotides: TGCAGTGCTCCCAGGTTCCATGAGCAGTTCTTC.

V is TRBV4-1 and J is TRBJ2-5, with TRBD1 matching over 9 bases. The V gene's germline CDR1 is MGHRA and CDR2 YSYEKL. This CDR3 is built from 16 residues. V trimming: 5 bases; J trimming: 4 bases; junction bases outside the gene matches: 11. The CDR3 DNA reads TGCGCCAGCAGCTCAAGACCGACAGGGGGAGGAGAGACCCAGTACTTC. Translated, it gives CASSSRPTGGGETQYF.

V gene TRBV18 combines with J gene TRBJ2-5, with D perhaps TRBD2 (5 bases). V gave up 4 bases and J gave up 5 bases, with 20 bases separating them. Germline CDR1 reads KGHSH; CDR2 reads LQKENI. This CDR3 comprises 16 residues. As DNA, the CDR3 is TGTGCCAGCTCACTATACGATTTGAGGGAGAGGGAGACCCAGTACTTC. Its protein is CASSLYDLRERETQYF.

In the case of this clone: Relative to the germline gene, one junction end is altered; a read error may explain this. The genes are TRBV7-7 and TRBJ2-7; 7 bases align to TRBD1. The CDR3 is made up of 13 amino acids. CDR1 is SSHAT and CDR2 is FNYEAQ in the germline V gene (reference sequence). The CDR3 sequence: CASSRDSSYEQYF. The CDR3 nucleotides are TGTGCTAGCAGCCGGGACAGCTCCTACGAGCAGTACTTC.

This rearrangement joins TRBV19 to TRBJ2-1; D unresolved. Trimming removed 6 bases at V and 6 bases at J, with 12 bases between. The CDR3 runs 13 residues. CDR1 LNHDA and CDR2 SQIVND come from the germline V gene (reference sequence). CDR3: CASSPDTSNEQFF. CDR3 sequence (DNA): TGTGCCAGTAGCCCCGACACCTCCAATGAGCAGTTCTTC. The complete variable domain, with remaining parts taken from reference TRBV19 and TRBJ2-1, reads DGGITQSPKYLFRKEGQNVTLSCEQNLNHDAMYWYRQDPGQGLRLIYYSQIVNDFQKGDIAEGYSVSREKKESFPLTVTSAQKNPTAFYLCASSPDTSNEQFFGPGTRLTVL.

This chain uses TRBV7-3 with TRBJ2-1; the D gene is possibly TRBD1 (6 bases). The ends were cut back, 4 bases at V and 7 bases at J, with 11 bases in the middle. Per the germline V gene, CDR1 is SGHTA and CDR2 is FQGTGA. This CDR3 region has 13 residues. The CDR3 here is CASSSNRDNEQFF. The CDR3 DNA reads TGTGCCAGCAGCTCAAACAGGGATAATGAGCAGTTCTTC.

CDR3 residues: CASSLRTSGSSYNEQFF. Here the CDR3 DNA reads TGTGCCAGCAGCCTCCGGACTAGCGGGAGTTCCTACAATGAGCAGTTCTTC. The chain recombines TRBV9 with TRBJ2-1, with 13 bases aligning to TRBD2. This CDR3 is built from 17 residues. Germline loops: CDR1 SGDLS, CDR2 YYNGEE. V was pared by 4 bases and J by 1 base, with 5 bases of the junction left unmatched.

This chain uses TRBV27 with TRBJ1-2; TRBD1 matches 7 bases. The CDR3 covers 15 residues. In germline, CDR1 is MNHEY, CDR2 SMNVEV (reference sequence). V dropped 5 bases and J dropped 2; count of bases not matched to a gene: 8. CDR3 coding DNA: TGTGCCAGCAGTCTCATCCCGGACAGGAACTATGGCTACACCTTC. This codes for CASSLIPDRNYGYTF.

The CDR3 spells CACSVNTEAFF. CDR3 bases: TGTGCCTGTTCGGTAAACACTGAAGCTTTCTTT. V is TRBV30 and J is TRBJ1-1, with unresolved D. Germline values: CDR1 GTSNPN, CDR2 SVGIG (reference sequence). Trimming left V 6 bases short and J 2 bases short, with 7 bases between. This CDR3 contains 11 residues.

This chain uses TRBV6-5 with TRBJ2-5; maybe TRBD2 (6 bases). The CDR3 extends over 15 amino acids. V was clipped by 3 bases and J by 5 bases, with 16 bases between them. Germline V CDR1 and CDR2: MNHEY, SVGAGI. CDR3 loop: CASSYRGREAETQYF. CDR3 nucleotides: TGTGCCAGCAGTTATCGCGGGCGGGAAGCGGAGACCCAGTACTTC.

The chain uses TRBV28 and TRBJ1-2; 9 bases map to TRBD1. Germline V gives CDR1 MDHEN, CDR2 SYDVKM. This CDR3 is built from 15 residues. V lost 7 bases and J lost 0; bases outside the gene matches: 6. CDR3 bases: TGTGCCAGCACATCACGGACAGGGGCTAACTATGGCTACACCTTC. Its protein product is CASTSRTGANYGYTF.

CDR3 region: CASSPRGTHVTGELFF. In DNA, the CDR3 is TGTGCCAGCAGCCCCAGGGGGACGCACGTCACCGGGGAGCTGTTTTTT. The rearrangement joins TRBV7-3 to TRBJ2-2; 7 positions match TRBD1. Germline V gene lookup returns CDR1 SGHTA and CDR2 FQGTGA. The CDR3 is 16 residues long. The ends lost 5 bases at V and 4 bases at J; junction bases unmatched: 10.

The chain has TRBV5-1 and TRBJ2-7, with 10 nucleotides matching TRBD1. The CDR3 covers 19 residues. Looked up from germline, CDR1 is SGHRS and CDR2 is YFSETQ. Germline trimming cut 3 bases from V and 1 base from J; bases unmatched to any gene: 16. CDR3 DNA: TGCGCCAGCAGCTACGCGTCGTACGGGACAGGGGCGAAGTCCTACGAGCAGTACTTC. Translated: CASSYASYGTGAKSYEQYF.

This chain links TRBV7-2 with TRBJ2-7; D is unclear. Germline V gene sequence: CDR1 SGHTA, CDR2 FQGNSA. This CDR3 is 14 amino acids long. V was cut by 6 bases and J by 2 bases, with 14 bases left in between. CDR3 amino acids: CASRLAHSTYEQYF. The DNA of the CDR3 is TGTGCCAGCAGATTGGCCCACAGCACCTACGAGCAGTACTTC.

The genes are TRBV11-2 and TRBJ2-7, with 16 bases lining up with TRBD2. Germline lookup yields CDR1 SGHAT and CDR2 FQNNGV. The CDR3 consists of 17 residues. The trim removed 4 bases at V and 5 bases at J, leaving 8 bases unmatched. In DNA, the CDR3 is TGTGCCAGCAGCTCCGGGACTAGCGGGAGGGCCGACAACGAGCAGTACTTC. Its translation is CASSSGTSGRADNEQYF. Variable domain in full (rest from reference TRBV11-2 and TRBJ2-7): EAGVAQSPRYKIIEKRQSVAFWCNPISGHATLYWYQQILGQGPKLLIQFQNNGVVDDSQLPKDRFSAERLKGVDSTLKIQPAKLEDSAVYLCASSSGTSGRADNEQYFGPGTRLTVT.